The T cell receptor beta chain described here comes from a study of cytomegalovirus exposure and HLA in healthy donors. Study conclusions and caveats: Several top significant clusters appeared, in a later analysis, to be linked to common viral pathogens.

CDR3 length: 15 amino acids. The germline V gene encodes CDR1 MDHEN and CDR2 SYDVKM. Germline trimming cut 8 bases from V and 6 bases from J; bases unmatched to any gene: 11. 60 Vbeta and 13 Jbeta primers were used in PCR. Only in-frame clones appear in the TCRdb table, and some are missing; sequencing was by immunoSEQ multiplex PCR. Here the sample spans about 98,000 clones, roughly 76% being singletons. There are a few counts of this clone. The antigen remains undetermined. The genes are TRBV28 and TRBJ2-1; 9 nucleotides agree with TRBD1. This TCR was recovered from a man between 45 and 60 years old in good health and CMV-seronegative. The sequenced material came from PBMCs. The CDR3 nucleotides read TGTGCCAGCCGCTCCGCGACAGGGGGGGTCAATGAGCAGTTCTTC. Translation: CASRSATGGVNEQFF. The full variable domain, completed using reference TRBV28 and TRBJ2-1, is DVKVTQSSRYLVKRTGEKVFLECVQDMDHENMFWYRQDPGLGLRLIYFSYDVKMKEKGDIPEGYSVSREKKERFSLILESASTNQTSMYLCASRSATGGVNEQFFGPGTRLTVL.